Reported below is one T cell receptor (beta chain). Its antigen is not yet known. No clone much larger than this one lies a single base away; base qualities are absent. Intraepithelial and lamina propria lymphocytes were isolated from graft specimens using dithiothreitol, EDTA incubations and collagenase D digestion. Bulk TCR-beta sequencing was performed on serial intestinal graft biopsy specimens collected as late as 600 days after transplant. V is cut by 2 bases and J by 2 bases, and the space between the germline ends is 8 bases. Including cysteine and phenylalanine, the CDR3 has 14 amino acids. Just CDR3 DNA is preserved here, 42 bases in frame from base 1. For CDR1 and CDR2, the germline V gene (reference sequence) lists SGHNT and YYREEE. The method was the immunoSEQ multiplex PCR assay. For most patients, high-throughput TCR-beta CDR3 sequencing of genomic DNA was performed by Adaptive Biotechnologies. On the study's bioinformatics: TCR sequencing data for approximately 19 patients were retrieved from Adaptive's ImmunoSEQ software; a few other patients were processed with MiXCR and VDJtools. CDR3 nucleotide sequences shared between donor and recipient were removed because the origin of such sequences could not be assigned. To be classed as alloreactive, a clone needed at least 2-fold expansion over unstimulated cells and a minimum CFSE-low frequency of 0.002% (template counts) or 0.001% (read counts). A clone was considered mappable if detected in the sequenced pre-transplant spleen, lymph node, or MLR CFSE-low populations of the donor or recipient. Cumulative frequency of alloreactive clones was calculated as a percentage of all sequences weighted by copy number. The table comes from immuneACCESS by way of TCRdb, which keeps in-frame sequences with V and J called. Part of the clones is missing from these tables; in studies checked, under half for an unresolved V gene and the rest for unknown reasons. V, J and clone size are those of that table, while D and trimming were read from the DNA. The sample table lists under 20,000 clones, 70% to 75% of them with a count of one. The ten most abundant clones make up under 3.5% of the sample.

These data come from a study of graft-versus-host responses after intestinal transplantation (dated by TCRdb to about 2021). Describing the broader study: The transplants that recipients got were multivisceral, liver-intestinal, or isolated intestinal. Every recipient was given anti-thymocyte globulin induction, followed by 2 to 3 years of maintenance tacrolimus and steroids. After intestinal transplantation, graft-versus-host and host-versus-graft alloreactive T cell clones were followed in the graft, circulation and bone marrow using bulk TCR-beta CDR3 sequencing. Alloreactive clones were identified by sequencing pre-transplant mixed lymphocyte reaction products and comparing them with unstimulated pre-transplant donor and recipient T cells. The cohort enrolled under 25 intestinal transplant recipients including one retransplant, and 3 patients lacking pretransplant specimens were excluded. Donor T cell macrochimerism was defined as a peak of at least 4% donor T cells among recipient peripheral blood mononuclear cells. Rather than going through the commercial service, samples from a few later patients were sequenced in-house on an Illumina MiSeq and processed with MiXCR.

Broader findings and caveats from the paper: High GvH to HvG T cell clonal ratios were observed in the allografts of patients with donor T cell macrochimerism. The conclusions were limited by the relatively low number and heterogeneity of the intestinal transplant patients. Peak levels of circulating GvH clones were associated with declines in HvG clones early after transplant. GvH clones turned up in recipient bone marrow, with some appearing earlier in ileal mucosa or blood, a pattern consistent with an intestinal mucosal origin.

The sequence was obtained from a human patient who received an intestinal transplant, so some T cells may come from the graft donor. The source was ileum tissue, collected 14 days after transplant. The sequence joins TRBV5-4 to TRBJ1-5; a weak D assignment points to TRBD1 (5 bases agree). CDR3 loop: CASSFEGGNQPQHF. The base sequence is TGTGCCAGCAGCTTCGAAGGGGGCAATCAGCCCCAGCATTTT.